Listed below are T cell receptor beta chains from one sample, sequenced in a study of blood T cell repertoires in COVID-19. Profiling relied on immunoSEQ multiplex PCR, and the TCRdb table lists in-frame clones only, not all of them. The data contain under 300,000 clones, 88% of them singletons. The sequenced sample was PBMCs or T cells enriched from blood (not recorded which). The source of these receptors is a woman aged 25-40 years who had recovered from COVID-19. CDR3s include the opening cysteine and the closing phenylalanine or tryptophan. A D gene is named only where the DNA matches it firmly. Size is omitted from some rows. Given values are once, few, many or a class for expanded clones.

TRBJ2-3 | TRBD2 | once | TRBV5-6 | TGTGCCAGCAGCTTGAGGACTAGCGGGAGGGCCAATTGGGCAGATACGCAGTATTTT | CASSLRTSGRANWADTQYF
TRBJ2-7 | TRBD1 | - | TRBV5-1 | TGCGCCAGCAGCCTTTTAGGACAGGGCTACGAGCAGTACTTC | CASSLLGQGYEQYF
TRBJ2-3 | - | once | TRBV5-1 | TGCGCCAGCAGCTTCGTTGCAGATACGCAGTATTTT | CASSFVADTQYF
TRBJ1-2 | TRBD1 | - | TRBV30 | TGTGCCTGGGGCCAGGGGGCGCTACGTGGCTACACCTTC | CAWGQGALRGYTF
TRBJ2-2 | TRBD2 | - | TRBV5-1 | TGCGCCAGCAGCTTGCTTTCCCCTAGCGGCGTTACCGGGGAGCTGTTTTTT | CASSLLSPSGVTGELFF
TRBJ1-5 | - | - | TRBV19 | TGTGCCAGTAGGGCCGGGGCGGACTATAGCAATAGCAATCAGCCCCAGCATTTT | CASRAGADYSNSNQPQHF
TRBJ2-7 | TRBD2 | - | TRBV7-6 | TGTGCCAGCAGCTTGGGAGCGGGAGCCCCCTACGAGCAGTACTTC | CASSLGAGAPYEQYF
TRBJ2-2 | TRBD1 | - | TRBV6-5 | TGTGCCAGTGGGGACAGGTCTTTTGGGGAGCTGTTTTTT | CASGDRSFGELFF
TRBJ2-7 | - | - | TRBV27 | TGTGCCAGCAGGCCCCAGATAGCGGAAGGATCCGAGCAGTACTTC | CASRPQIAEGSEQYF
TRBJ1-5 | - | - | TRBV30 | TGTGCCTGGAGTCCAGCCTGGGGGGGTCAGCCCCAGCATTTT | CAWSPAWGGQPQHF
TRBJ2-7 | TRBD2 | - | TRBV9 | TGTGCCAGCAGTGCTAGCGGGGGGGCCCCCTACGAGCAGTACTTC | CASSASGGAPYEQYF
TRBJ2-2 | TRBD2 | - | TRBV19 | TGTGCCAGTACCAAACGAGGCGGGGGGCGCGAATCCGGGGAGCTGTTTTTT | CASTKRGGGRESGELFF
TRBJ2-7 | - | - | TRBV7-9 | TGTGCCAGCAGCTTAGGTAGTCCCGAGCAGTACTTC | CASSLGSPEQYF
TRBJ1-1 | - | - | TRBV5-6 | TGTGCCAGCAGCAATCCCGCGGGGGCGTACACTGAAGCTTTCTTT | CASSNPAGAYTEAFF
TRBJ1-1 | - | - | TRBV5-6 | TGTGCCAGCAGCTTAGGGGACACTGAAGCTTTCTTT | CASSLGDTEAFF
TRBJ2-3 | - | - | TRBV11-3 | TGTGCCAGCAGCTTAGGCGGATCAACAGATACGCAGTATTTT | CASSLGGSTDTQYF
TRBJ2-3 | - | once | TRBV7-2 | TGTGCCAGCAGCTTAGTATCCGGGGGGCTCACAGATACGCAGTATTTT | CASSLVSGGLTDTQYF